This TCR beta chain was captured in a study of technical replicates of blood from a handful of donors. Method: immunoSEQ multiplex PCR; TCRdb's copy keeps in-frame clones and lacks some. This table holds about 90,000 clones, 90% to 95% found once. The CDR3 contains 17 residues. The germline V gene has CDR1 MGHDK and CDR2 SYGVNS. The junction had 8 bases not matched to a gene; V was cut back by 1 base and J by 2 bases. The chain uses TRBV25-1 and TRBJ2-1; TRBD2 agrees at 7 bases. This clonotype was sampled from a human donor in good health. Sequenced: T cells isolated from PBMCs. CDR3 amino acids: CASSEWRPGRAYNEQFF. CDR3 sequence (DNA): TGTGCCAGCAGTGAATGGAGGCCAGGGAGGGCCTACAATGAGCAGTTCTTC. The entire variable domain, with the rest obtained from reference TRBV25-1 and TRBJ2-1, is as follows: EADIYQTPRYLVIGTGKKITLECSQTMGHDKMYWYQQDPGMELHLIHYSYGVNSTEKGDLSSESTVSRIRTEHFPLTLESARPSHTSQYLCASSEWRPGRAYNEQFFGPGTRLTVL.